These T cell receptor beta chains were read from a single sample in a study of B cell selection in AIRE deficiency. Method: immunoSEQ multiplex PCR; TCRdb's copy keeps in-frame clones and lacks some. The sample has about 21,000 clones, 94% seen once. Sequenced material: Tregs sorted from PBMCs. The receptors were sampled from a human donor with AIRE deficiency. Each CDR3 is given with its conserved first and last residue. Each record gives: J gene, V gene, D gene, clone size, CDR3 protein, CDR3 DNA. D genes are given only for firm matches. Where a row states a size, it is once, few, many or the class of an expanded clone; other rows omit it.

J: TRBJ2-7; V: TRBV5-4; D: -; size: -; CDR3: CASSLGGKAAYEQYF; DNA: TGTGCCAGCAGCTTAGGGGGTAAGGCGGCCTACGAGCAGTACTTC
J: TRBJ2-7; V: TRBV10-3; D: TRBD2; size: -; CDR3: CAISSGTSGEQYF; DNA: TGTGCCATCAGCTCCGGGACTAGCGGAGAGCAGTACTTC
J: TRBJ2-3; V: TRBV27; D: TRBD2; size: -; CDR3: CASRLAGDATQYF; DNA: TGTGCCAGCAGGCTAGCGGGAGATGCCACGCAGTATTTT
J: TRBJ2-3; V: TRBV9; D: -; size: -; CDR3: CASSVGRGTDTQYF; DNA: TGTGCCAGCAGCGTAGGGCGGGGCACAGATACGCAGTATTTT
J: TRBJ2-7; V: TRBV30; D: TRBD1; size: -; CDR3: CAWSVKGGVYEQYF; DNA: TGTGCCTGGAGTGTTAAAGGGGGCGTCTACGAGCAGTACTTC
J: TRBJ2-3; V: TRBV11-3; D: -; size: -; CDR3: CASSTGRDTQYF; DNA: TGTGCCAGCAGCACGGGACGTGATACGCAGTATTTT
J: TRBJ2-1; V: TRBV28; D: -; size: -; CDR3: CASSLGGREFF; DNA: TGTGCCAGCAGTTTGGGGGGCAGGGAGTTCTTC
J: TRBJ1-4; V: TRBV7-2; D: TRBD1; size: medium-sized; CDR3: CASRRDRGNEKLFF; DNA: TGTGCCAGCAGACGCGACAGGGGTAATGAAAAACTGTTTTTT
J: TRBJ1-5; V: TRBV9; D: -; size: -; CDR3: CASSVGGAGQPQHF; DNA: TGTGCCAGCAGCGTAGGGGGGGCCGGTCAGCCCCAGCATTTT
J: TRBJ1-5; V: TRBV5-8; D: -; size: -; CDR3: CASGKGPDQPQHF; DNA: TGTGCCAGCGGGAAGGGTCCTGATCAGCCCCAGCATTTT
J: TRBJ2-7; V: TRBV15; D: -; size: -; CDR3: CATSRDTTHSYEQYF; DNA: TGTGCCACCAGCAGGGACACAACTCATTCCTACGAGCAGTACTTC
J: TRBJ1-2; V: TRBV6-6; D: -; size: -; CDR3: CASRRTEDYGYTF; DNA: TGTGCCAGCCGCCGGACAGAAGACTATGGCTACACCTTC
J: TRBJ2-3; V: TRBV5-8; D: -; size: -; CDR3: CASSFPNRVGGQYF; DNA: TGTGCCAGCAGCTTTCCAAACAGGGTAGGAGGGCAGTATTTT
J: TRBJ2-7; V: TRBV28; D: -; size: -; CDR3: CASRDRDPPLGWEQYF; DNA: TGTGCCAGCAGGGACCGGGACCCACCCCTGGGTTGGGAGCAGTACTTC
J: TRBJ2-7; V: TRBV5-6; D: -; size: -; CDR3: CASSLISGQGIRYEQYF; DNA: TGTGCCAGCAGCTTGATATCCGGACAAGGGATCCGCTACGAGCAGTACTTC
J: TRBJ1-1; V: TRBV18; D: TRBD1; size: -; CDR3: CASSPLRGQTEAFF; DNA: TGTGCCAGCTCACCCCTCAGGGGGCAGACTGAAGCTTTCTTT
J: TRBJ2-1; V: TRBV28; D: -; size: -; CDR3: CASTPIGQAQDEQFF; DNA: TGTGCCAGCACACCGATAGGGCAGGCGCAGGATGAGCAGTTCTTC
J: TRBJ2-3; V: TRBV5-1; D: -; size: -; CDR3: CASSFGHFTDTQYF; DNA: TGCGCCAGCAGCTTCGGACACTTCACAGATACGCAGTATTTT
J: TRBJ2-3; V: TRBV5-1; D: -; size: -; CDR3: CASGSLSDTQYF; DNA: TGCGCCAGCGGGAGTCTCTCAGATACGCAGTATTTT
J: TRBJ2-6; V: TRBV5-1; D: -; size: -; CDR3: CASSLANSGANVLTF; DNA: TGCGCCAGCAGCTTGGCTAACTCTGGGGCCAACGTCCTGACTTTC
J: TRBJ2-1; V: TRBV7-7; D: TRBD2; size: once; CDR3: CASSPLAGGLSEQFF; DNA: TGTGCTAGCAGCCCACTAGCGGGAGGTTTAAGTGAGCAGTTCTTC
J: TRBJ1-1; V: TRBV11-2; D: -; size: -; CDR3: CASSVGKNTEAFF; DNA: TGTGCCAGCAGCGTCGGGAAGAACACTGAAGCTTTCTTT
J: TRBJ1-2; V: TRBV7-2; D: -; size: -; CDR3: CASSPQLRGGYTF; DNA: TGTGCCAGCAGCCCCCAGCTGCGGGGCGGCTACACCTTC
J: TRBJ2-1; V: TRBV6-5; D: TRBD2; size: -; CDR3: CASSSLIPGGQTREFF; DNA: TGTGCCAGCAGTTCCCTAATACCGGGAGGCCAAACTCGCGAGTTCTTC
J: TRBJ2-7; V: TRBV7-2; D: TRBD1; size: -; CDR3: CASSRGQAPYEQYF; DNA: TGTGCCAGCAGCAGGGGACAGGCACCCTACGAGCAGTACTTC
J: TRBJ2-2; V: TRBV5-1; D: -; size: -; CDR3: CASSLVAANTGELFF; DNA: TGCGCCAGCAGCTTGGTGGCAGCGAACACCGGGGAGCTGTTTTTT
J: TRBJ2-3; V: TRBV11-2; D: TRBD1; size: -; CDR3: CASSPRQGRTDTQYF; DNA: TGTGCCAGCAGCCCCAGACAGGGGCGCACAGATACGCAGTATTTT
J: TRBJ2-7; V: TRBV10-3; D: TRBD2; size: -; CDR3: CAISARGLAGLQSSYEQYF; DNA: TGTGCCATCAGTGCGAGGGGACTAGCGGGCCTTCAAAGCTCCTACGAGCAGTACTTC
J: TRBJ1-5; V: TRBV10-1; D: TRBD1; size: once; CDR3: CASRRTGCSDSNQPQHF; DNA: TGCGCCAGCCGCCGGACAGGGTGTTCCGATAGCAATCAGCCCCAGCATTTT
J: TRBJ2-1; V: TRBV9; D: -; size: -; CDR3: CASSVAPLGGRNEQFF; DNA: TGTGCCAGCAGCGTAGCTCCGCTAGGGGGGAGGAATGAGCAGTTCTTC
J: TRBJ1-2; V: TRBV7-2; D: -; size: -; CDR3: CASRPDPSRGYTF; DNA: TGTGCCAGCAGACCCGACCCATCTCGGGGCTACACCTTC
J: TRBJ1-2; V: TRBV27; D: -; size: -; CDR3: CASSLTGEYGYTF; DNA: TGTGCCAGCAGTTTAACGGGGGAGTATGGCTACACCTTC
J: TRBJ1-4; V: TRBV27; D: -; size: -; CDR3: CASSLAALANEKLFF; DNA: TGTGCCAGCAGTCTGGCAGCGCTGGCTAATGAAAAACTGTTTTTT
J: TRBJ2-5; V: TRBV6-1; D: TRBD1; size: once; CDR3: CASRRQGGETQYF; DNA: TGTGCCAGCAGGCGACAGGGGGGGGAGACCCAGTACTTC
J: TRBJ1-4; V: TRBV4-1; D: -; size: -; CDR3: CASSPQEWEKLFF; DNA: TGCGCCAGCAGCCCACAAGAATGGGAAAAACTGTTTTTT
J: TRBJ1-5; V: TRBV28; D: -; size: -; CDR3: CASSYGYQPQHF; DNA: TGTGCCAGCAGTTACGGGTATCAGCCCCAGCATTTT
J: TRBJ2-7; V: TRBV7-2; D: TRBD2; size: -; CDR3: CASSRWGGLVYEQYF; DNA: TGTGCCAGCAGCAGATGGGGAGGGCTTGTGTACGAGCAGTACTTC
J: TRBJ2-1; V: TRBV19; D: TRBD1; size: -; CDR3: CASSIFGAGGYNEQFF; DNA: TGTGCCAGTAGTATATTCGGCGCAGGGGGTTACAATGAGCAGTTCTTC
J: TRBJ2-7; V: TRBV11-3; D: TRBD2; size: -; CDR3: CASSLEAGVLEQYF; DNA: TGTGCCAGCAGCTTAGAAGCGGGAGTACTCGAGCAGTACTTC
J: TRBJ2-5; V: TRBV5-5; D: -; size: -; CDR3: CASSPGGMAAGGRETQYF; DNA: TGTGCCAGCAGCCCCGGAGGCATGGCGGCAGGGGGGAGGGAGACCCAGTACTTC
J: TRBJ2-4; V: TRBV19; D: TRBD2; size: few; CDR3: CASSIISAGGWAKNIQYF; DNA: TGTGCCAGTAGTATAATATCTGCGGGAGGGTGGGCCAAAAACATTCAGTACTTC